The clone carrying this T cell receptor (beta chain) was seen just once. Original processing methods: Reference gene primer amplification gave nucleated cell count estimates. Generated by immunoSEQ multiplex PCR, the TCRdb table keeps only in-frame clones and is missing some. From that table come the V and J calls and clone size; the DNA was used to work out D and trimming. Of 200,000 to 250,000 clones detected, 70% to 90% appear once; the ten largest clones hold around 3%. These data are taken from a study of blood T cell repertoires in COVID-19. Overall study context: Specimens from acute and convalescent COVID-19 originated in the United States, Italy and Spain.

The specimen was peripheral blood. This sequence was found in a man between 50 and 59 years old who had recovered from COVID-19.

The CDR3 region is CASSGGPLVAGGRVNEQFF. CDR3 coding DNA: TGTGCCAGCAGTGGAGGGCCTCTCGTAGCGGGAGGGCGGGTCAATGAGCAGTTCTTC. The rearrangement links TRBV6-1 to TRBJ2-1; 11 positions agree with TRBD2. CDR3 length: 19 amino acids. The germline V gene encodes CDR1 MNHNS and CDR2 SASEGT. Trimming at V came to 4 bases and at J to 6 bases, leaving 17 bases not matched to a gene.